This is a list of T cell receptor beta chains from one sample in a study of T cell clonotyping in hematopoietic cell transplantation. Data came from immunoSEQ multiplex PCR; TCRdb stores just in-frame clones and leaves some out. The sample holds more than 11,000 clones, around 98% seen once. This sample comprised peripheral blood mononuclear cells, obtained 30 days after allogeneic stem cell transplant. The receptors come from a female patient aged 45 to 65 who had an allogeneic stem cell transplant from an unrelated donor, so T cells may come from the graft donor. Some clones in this sample may be carry-over from other donors' samples. The CDR3 runs from the conserved cysteine through the conserved F or W. D genes are given only for firm matches. Clone size is given for some rows only: seen once, a few or many times, or a class if the clone is expanded.

v_gene	j_gene	abundance	d_gene	CDR3aa	CDR3nt
TRBV4-1	TRBJ1-2	-	-	CASSQDDEGIYTF	TGCGCCAGCAGCCAAGACGACGAGGGGATCTACACCTTC
TRBV29-1	TRBJ2-2	once	-	CSADRNAGELFF	TGCAGCGCTGACAGGAATGCCGGGGAGCTGTTTTTT
TRBV14	TRBJ1-6	few	TRBD1	CASSQSGTGDLSPLHF	TGTGCCAGCAGCCAGTCGGGGACAGGGGATCTTTCACCCCTCCACTTT
TRBV18	TRBJ1-3	-	TRBD1	CASSPAGTVSGNTIYF	TGTGCCAGCTCACCTGCCGGGACAGTTAGTGGAAACACCATATATTTT
TRBV6-5	TRBJ1-2	-	TRBD1	CASSPGTGRDYGYTF	TGTGCCAGCAGTCCTGGGACAGGAAGAGACTATGGCTACACCTTC
TRBV29-1	TRBJ2-2	once	-	CSVVGGGTGELFF	TGCAGCGTTGTTGGGGGTGGCACCGGGGAGCTGTTTTTT
TRBV20-1	TRBJ1-2	-	-	CSPIGYGYTF	TGCAGTCCGATCGGGTATGGCTACACCTTC
TRBV4-2	TRBJ2-5	-	-	CASSPGRGTGETQYF	TGTGCCAGCAGCCCAGGCAGGGGTACAGGGGAGACCCAGTACTTC
TRBV7-9	TRBJ2-2	-	-	CASRITGELFF	TGTGCCAGCAGAATCACCGGGGAGCTGTTTTTT
TRBV6-6	TRBJ2-7	-	-	CASSYSGGPYEQYF	TGTGCCAGCAGTTACTCGGGGGGACCCTACGAGCAGTACTTC
TRBV9	TRBJ1-1	-	-	CASSASVRGTEAFF	TGTGCCAGCAGCGCCTCGGTAAGAGGGACTGAAGCTTTCTTT
TRBV7-8	TRBJ1-2	-	-	CASSLGGQTYGYTF	TGTGCCAGCAGCTTAGGAGGTCAAACATATGGCTACACCTTC
TRBV25-1	TRBJ1-3	once	-	CASSEPGAGNTIYF	TGTGCCAGCAGTGAACCAGGGGCAGGAAACACCATATATTTT
TRBV11-2	TRBJ2-6	-	-	CASSLARGLTGANVLTF	TGTGCCAGCAGCTTAGCGCGAGGGTTAACTGGGGCCAACGTCCTGACTTTC
TRBV19	TRBJ1-4	-	-	CASSPTSVGELFF	TGTGCCAGTAGTCCTACCTCGGTTGGGGAACTGTTTTTT
TRBV18	TRBJ2-2	-	-	CASSPQVSGGTGELFF	TGTGCCAGCTCACCACAAGTTAGCGGAGGGACCGGGGAGCTGTTTTTT
TRBV19	TRBJ1-5	-	TRBD1	CASSSDRGRGPQHF	TGTGCCAGTAGTTCGGACAGGGGGCGTGGGCCCCAGCATTTT
TRBV30	TRBJ1-2	-	TRBD1	CAWSRDRPYGYTF	TGTGCCTGGAGTAGGGACAGGCCTTATGGCTACACCTTC
TRBV7-6	TRBJ1-1	-	-	CASSGGGWNTEAFF	TGTGCCAGCAGCGGGGGGGGTTGGAACACTGAAGCTTTCTTT
TRBV29-1	TRBJ2-7	-	TRBD2	CSVEDLGLGSSYEQYF	TGCAGCGTTGAAGATCTGGGACTAGGGAGCTCCTACGAGCAGTACTTC
TRBV29-1	TRBJ1-4	once	TRBD1	CSVGTGREKLFF	TGCAGCGTGGGGACAGGGCGCGAAAAACTGTTTTTT
TRBV30	TRBJ1-2	-	TRBD1	CAWRGQPLGGYTF	TGTGCCTGGAGGGGACAGCCTCTGGGGGGCTACACCTTC
TRBV2	TRBJ2-3	-	-	CASSDLVSTDTQYF	TGTGCCAGCAGTGATTTGGTGAGCACAGATACGCAGTATTTT
TRBV5-1	TRBJ1-2	once	-	CASSLAVDSPSGYTF	TGCGCCAGCAGCCTAGCGGTGGACTCACCCAGCGGCTACACCTTC
TRBV10-3	TRBJ2-3	-	-	CATEGGGTDTQYF	TGTGCCACCGAAGGTGGGGGCACAGATACGCAGTATTTT
TRBV4-2	TRBJ1-2	-	TRBD1	CASSQGDRAGLSYTF	TGTGCCAGCAGCCAAGGCGACAGGGCTGGGTTATCGTACACCTTC
TRBV7-9	TRBJ1-6	-	-	CASSLGQAFSPLHF	TGTGCCAGCAGCTTAGGGCAGGCTTTCTCACCCCTCCACTTT
TRBV27	TRBJ2-5	-	-	CASSSRTGRETQYF	TGTGCCAGCAGTTCTCGGACGGGTAGGGAGACCCAGTACTTC
TRBV29-1	TRBJ2-5	-	-	CSVEIETQYF	TGCAGCGTTGAAATAGAGACCCAGTACTTC
TRBV2	TRBJ2-6	-	-	CASSEREETGANVLTF	TGTGCCAGCAGTGAAAGGGAAGAGACTGGGGCCAACGTCCTGACTTTC
TRBV5-4	TRBJ1-5	-	-	CASSLGGSSNQPQHF	TGTGCCAGCAGCTTGGGAGGAAGCAGCAATCAGCCCCAGCATTTT
TRBV30	TRBJ1-2	-	-	CAWSSGNRGYTF	TGTGCCTGGAGTTCCGGGAATCGCGGCTACACCTTC
TRBV7-9	TRBJ1-1	-	TRBD1	CASSLLGQGNTEAFF	TGTGCCAGCAGCTTATTGGGACAGGGGAACACTGAAGCTTTCTTT
TRBV30	TRBJ2-7	-	TRBD1	CAWSVRWDRGYEQYF	TGTGCCTGGAGTGTACGTTGGGACAGGGGTTACGAGCAGTACTTC
TRBV6-5	TRBJ1-2	-	TRBD1	CASSYYPGQGAEGYTF	TGTGCCAGCAGTTACTATCCGGGACAGGGGGCGGAAGGCTACACCTTC
TRBV5-1	TRBJ2-7	-	-	CASSLVVLPYEQYF	TGCGCCAGCAGCTTGGTGGTTTTACCCTACGAGCAGTACTTC
TRBV19	TRBJ1-1	-	TRBD1	CASNPRTGKTEAFF	TGTGCCAGTAACCCTCGGACAGGGAAAACTGAAGCTTTCTTT
TRBV7-9	TRBJ2-5	-	-	CASSFPPGETQYF	TGTGCCAGCAGCTTCCCTCCCGGGGAGACCCAGTACTTC
TRBV5-1	TRBJ1-3	once	-	CASSAGQTNTIYF	TGCGCCAGCAGCGCCGGACAGACCAACACCATATATTTT
TRBV6-5	TRBJ1-5	-	-	CASRYRENTSPQHF	TGTGCCAGCAGGTACCGGGAGAACACATCGCCCCAGCATTTT
TRBV5-1	TRBJ1-1	-	-	CASSLAGGVNTEAFF	TGCGCCAGCAGCTTGGCCGGGGGGGTTAACACTGAAGCTTTCTTT
TRBV9	TRBJ1-1	once	-	CASARGSNTEAFF	TGTGCCAGCGCTCGGGGGTCGAACACTGAAGCTTTCTTT
TRBV27	TRBJ1-6	-	-	CASSSTQGIGSPLHF	TGTGCCAGCAGTTCCACTCAGGGGATTGGTTCACCCCTCCACTTT
TRBV10-3	TRBJ1-2	-	TRBD1	CAIKTQGTYGYTF	TGTGCCATCAAAACACAGGGGACCTATGGCTACACCTTC
TRBV5-4	TRBJ1-1	-	TRBD1	CASSPRQGANTEAFF	TGTGCCAGCAGCCCTCGACAGGGAGCGAACACTGAAGCTTTCTTT
TRBV7-9	TRBJ2-7	-	-	CASSRAPYEQYF	TGTGCCAGCTCCAGGGCCCCCTACGAGCAGTACTTC
TRBV29-1	TRBJ1-2	-	-	CSVSAGGWDYGYTF	TGCAGCGTCTCCGCGGGGGGTTGGGACTATGGCTACACCTTC
TRBV19	TRBJ1-2	-	-	CASSIEVGNYGYTF	TGTGCCAGTAGTATAGAAGTCGGGAACTATGGCTACACCTTC
TRBV30	TRBJ1-5	-	TRBD1	CAWADRAQPQHF	TGTGCCTGGGCGGACAGGGCTCAGCCCCAGCATTTT
TRBV27	TRBJ2-2	once	-	CASSLSGYYTGELFF	TGTGCCAGCAGTTTGAGCGGCTACTACACCGGGGAGCTGTTTTTT
TRBV11-2	TRBJ1-6	-	TRBD1	CASRRTGRGYNSPLHF	TGTGCCAGCAGGAGGACAGGGCGTGGGTATAATTCACCCCTCCACTTT
TRBV6-9	TRBJ1-1	-	TRBD1	CASRDRGHTEAFF	TGTGCCAGCAGGGACAGGGGCCACACTGAAGCTTTCTTT
TRBV30	TRBJ1-2	-	-	CAWSFGGYGYTF	TGTGCCTGGAGTTTCGGCGGCTATGGCTACACCTTC
TRBV7-8	TRBJ2-7	-	-	CASSRADPWEYEQYF	TGTGCCAGCAGCCGAGCAGATCCTTGGGAATACGAGCAGTACTTC
TRBV19	TRBJ2-5	once	-	CASRGQSETQYF	TGTGCCAGCCGAGGACAGTCAGAGACCCAGTACTTC
TRBV28	TRBJ1-2	-	TRBD1	CASSPGQGFGYTF	TGTGCCAGCAGCCCAGGACAGGGGTTTGGCTACACCTTC
TRBV7-9	TRBJ2-5	-	-	CASSLGSQETQYF	TGTGCCAGCAGCTTAGGCAGTCAAGAGACCCAGTACTTC
TRBV9	TRBJ2-7	-	TRBD2	CASSLRAGDSYEQYF	TGTGCCAGCAGCCTCCGAGCGGGGGACTCCTACGAGCAGTACTTC
TRBV11-2	TRBJ2-3	-	TRBD2	CASSSLRLAWGTDTQYF	TGTGCCAGCAGCTCCCTCCGACTAGCATGGGGCACAGATACGCAGTATTTT
TRBV4-1	TRBJ2-7	-	TRBD1	CASSQHGQGVNEQYF	TGCGCCAGCAGCCAACACGGACAGGGGGTCAACGAGCAGTACTTC